The present T cell receptor beta chain was sequenced within a study of OX40 agonist ivuxolimab in advanced cancers. The wider study: The study reported partial responses in three patients: one hepatocellular carcinoma, two cutaneous melanoma.

CDR3 length: 16 amino acids. Germline trimming cut 2 bases from V and 7 bases from J; bases unmatched to any gene: 8. Germline V lookup: CDR1 MNHEY, CDR2 SVGAGI. Concerning this clone itself: Its antigen is not known.

Whole-study results and caveats: Undetermined was the antigen specificity of the expanded peripheral T cells. CD8+ T cells (on average) carried more expanded clones than CD4+ T cells.

Profiled with immunoSEQ multiplex PCR; TCRdb holds only in-frame clones, not every one. The table records under 100,000 clones, 92% of them present only once. The material was CD4+ or CD8+ T cells sorted from blood, obtained in a trial of the OX40 agonist ivuxolimab. The rearrangement joins TRBV6-5 to TRBJ2-7, with 13 positions matching TRBD2. This TCR derives from an adult with an advanced solid tumor such as melanoma, head and neck, liver or kidney cancer. CDR3 DNA sequence: TGTGCCAGCAGTTACGGGCGGCGGGGACTAGCGGGAGAGCAGTACTTC. Its translation is CASSYGRRGLAGEQYF.